This T cell receptor (beta chain) was sequenced in a study of T cells in Graves' hyperthyroidism and ophthalmopathy. Study at large: Staff took peripheral blood when the initial diagnosis was made, before any treatment began. The study's findings and limits: Through a model of 13 V-J features, ophthalmopathy was separated from stable hyperthyroidism. Blood samples included most of the expanded thyroid clonotypes exceeding 0.001.

From RNA transcripts, TCR beta CDR3 regions were amplified. The HTBI set primed first-round TCR CDR3 RT-PCR. TCRdb reprocessed the multiplex PCR reads via MiXCR and lists one record per CDR3 protein. The sample shows about half a million distinct CDR3 sequences, 20% of them seen only once. V was trimmed by 2 bases and J by 6 bases, leaving 10 bases between them. The CDR3 runs to 13 residues. CDR1 is SNHLY, CDR2 FYNNEI, per germline. This clonotype was recorded at least ten times. Its antigen is not identified. The chain employs TRBV2 and TRBJ1-1, with TRBD1 as a possible D gene (6 bases). This TCR was sampled from a man aged 40-49 years with Graves' ophthalmopathy. The specimen was blood. The CDR3 spells CASSEWGAAEAFF. The CDR3 DNA reads TGTGCCAGCAGTGAATGGGGGGCCGCTGAAGCTTTCTTT.